Shown below are 18 T cell receptor beta chains from a single sample sequenced in a study of OX40 agonist ivuxolimab in advanced cancers. Method: immunoSEQ multiplex PCR; TCRdb's copy keeps in-frame clones and lacks some. The sample contains about 88,000 clones, 75% to 90% of which appear only once. Here the sequenced sample was CD4+ or CD8+ T cells sorted from blood, taken in a trial of the OX40 agonist ivuxolimab. The receptors derive from an adult with an advanced solid tumor such as melanoma, head and neck, liver or kidney cancer.

J is TRBJ2-2 and V is TRBV2; 9 bases fit TRBD1. J lost 5 bases, V lost 5 bases, and 6 bases had no gene match. The CDR3 sequence is 15 residues long. Germline V gene lookup returns CDR1 SNHLY and CDR2 FYNNEI. CDR3: CASSTGTGWTGELFF. In nucleotides, the CDR3 is TGTGCCAGCAGTACCGGGACAGGGTGGACCGGGGAGCTGTTTTTT.

The J gene is TRBJ2-3, the V gene TRBV18; 10 nucleotides align to TRBD2. The germline gives CDR1 KGHSH, CDR2 LQKENI. The CDR3 extends over 16 amino acids. The V segment lost 3 bases and the J segment 4 bases; nucleotides outside the gene matches: 7. The CDR3 spells CASSPELAGAADTQYF. The CDR3 DNA reads as TGTGCCAGCTCACCCGAGCTAGCGGGAGCAGCAGATACGCAGTATTTT.

This sequence joins TRBV10-3 and TRBJ1-1, with D possibly matching TRBD1 (5 bases). This CDR3 has 14 residues. Trimming cost V 3 bases and J 4 bases, with 12 bases left between them. Per the germline V gene, CDR1 is ENHRY and CDR2 is SYGVKD. The CDR3 nucleotides are TGTGCCATCAGTGACGGGACCTCCAGCACTGAAGCTTTCTTT. Amino acid sequence: CAISDGTSSTEAFF.

The chain employs TRBV9 and TRBJ1-1; D perhaps matches TRBD1 (5 bases). CDR1 is SGDLS and CDR2 is YYNGEE in the germline V gene. CDR3 length: 13 residues. V gave up 0 bases and J gave up 2 bases, with 5 bases separating them. The CDR3 protein is CASSVGTNTEAFF. CDR3 nucleotide sequence: TGTGCCAGCAGCGTAGGGACAAACACTGAAGCTTTCTTT.

This clone was seen only once. The J gene is TRBJ1-6, the V gene TRBV10-3, with no clear D. This CDR3 spans 14 amino acids. V shed 3 bases and J shed 9 bases, with 12 bases lying between them. Germline CDR1 is ENHRY and CDR2 is SYGVKD. The CDR3 bases are TGTGCCATCAGTGAAGGGAGTTGGAGTTCACCCCTCCACTTT. Translating it yields CAISEGSWSSPLHF.

The V call is TRBV6-1, the J call TRBJ1-1; tentatively, D is TRBD1 (6 bases). With 3 bases removed from V and 3 bases from J, the gap between germline ends came to 14 bases. Germline V gene sequence: CDR1 MNHNS, CDR2 SASEGT. The CDR3 extends over 15 amino acids. The CDR3 spells CASSDYGGADTEAFF. CDR3 coding DNA: TGTGCCAGCAGTGATTACGGGGGCGCGGACACTGAAGCTTTCTTT.

The chain has TRBV9 and TRBJ1-5; no clear D gene. CDR3 length: 18 residues. Trimming took off 2 bases at V and 2 bases at J, with 20 bases between the two ends. Germline V gene sequence: CDR1 SGDLS, CDR2 YYNGEE. This CDR3 is CASSVTTPSPSGNQPQHF. CDR3 DNA sequence: TGTGCCAGCAGCGTTACGACACCATCTCCCTCGGGCAATCAGCCCCAGCATTTT.

The chain combines TRBV9 with TRBJ2-3; TRBD2 aligns across 7 bases. The CDR3 spans 16 residues. In germline, CDR1 is SGDLS, CDR2 YYNGEE. V trimming: 0 bases; J trimming: 1 base; junction bases outside the gene matches: 5. CDR3 region: CASSVGEGGRTDTQYF. In nucleotides, the CDR3 is TGTGCCAGCAGCGTAGGGGAGGGAGGACGCACAGATACGCAGTATTTT.

V gene TRBV5-1 combines with J gene TRBJ2-1; D is perhaps TRBD1 (6 bases). The CDR3 extends over 15 amino acids. Germline loops: CDR1 SGHRS, CDR2 YFSETQ. The V gene lost 1 base and the J gene lost 4 bases, with 12 bases spanning the gap. The CDR3 protein is CASSLRTEGYNEQFF. Here the CDR3 DNA reads TGCGCCAGCAGCTTGCGGACAGAGGGGTACAATGAGCAGTTCTTC.

The chain combines TRBV7-3 with TRBJ2-1, with D unclear. The CDR3 has 12 amino acids. From germline, CDR1 is SGHTA and CDR2 FQGTGA. With 2 bases removed from V and 6 bases from J, the gap between germline ends came to 5 bases. The CDR3 is CASSLVSNEQFF. CDR3 sequence (DNA): TGTGCCAGCAGCTTAGTCTCCAATGAGCAGTTCTTC.

The rearrangement joins TRBV6-1 to TRBJ1-5; perhaps TRBD1 as D (6 bases). With 3 bases removed from V and 0 bases from J, the gap between germline ends came to 9 bases. CDR3 length equals 15 residues. Germline V gene sequence: CDR1 MNHNS, CDR2 SASEGT. The CDR3 coding sequence is TGTGCCAGCAGTGAGGGGGCTTATAGCAATCAGCCCCAGCATTTT. This codes for CASSEGAYSNQPQHF.

The chain couples TRBV7-9 to TRBJ2-1; 10 bases agree with TRBD1. Trimming at V came to 6 bases and at J to 4 bases, leaving 9 bases not matched to a gene. This CDR3 comprises 16 residues. CDR1 SEHNR and CDR2 FQNEAQ come from the germline V gene (reference sequence). The CDR3 sequence: CASRKWGQGLYNEQFF. The CDR3 DNA reads TGTGCCAGCAGAAAGTGGGGACAGGGGCTTTACAATGAGCAGTTCTTC.

V gene TRBV6-1 combines with J gene TRBJ1-2, with 7 bases identical to TRBD1. The J segment lost 2 bases and the V segment lost 4 bases, leaving 13 bases of the junction unmatched. There are 17 residues in the CDR3. Germline CDR1 reads MNHNS; CDR2 reads SASEGT. The CDR3 DNA reads TGTGCCAGCAGTGTGTCACACGGCGACAGGGCCAACTATGGCTACACCTTC. Translated, it gives CASSVSHGDRANYGYTF.

On this clone: The same CDR3 also results from other DNA sequences found in this sample. This chain connects TRBV18 to TRBJ1-4; possibly TRBD1 for D (5 bases). The CDR3 extends over 14 amino acids. Germline CDR1 KGHSH, CDR2 LQKENI. Trimming pared 3 bases from V and 5 bases from J, leaving 10 bases between. DNA of the CDR3: TGTGCCAGCTCACCCGGGACGGGGAATGAAAAACTGTTTTTT. Translating it yields CASSPGTGNEKLFF.

The chain uses TRBV28 and TRBJ2-3; 12 nucleotides agree with TRBD2. The CDR3 is made up of 16 amino acids. Losses at the gene ends were 6 bases for V and 5 bases for J; bases not matched to a gene: 9. CDR1 and CDR2 (germline): MDHEN, SYDVKM. The CDR3 sequence: CASRDTSGGPVDTQYF. Here the CDR3 DNA reads TGTGCCAGCAGAGATACTAGCGGGGGGCCGGTAGATACGCAGTATTTT.

This chain uses TRBV5-3 with TRBJ1-1; D gene unclear. TRBV5-3 is filed as an ORF, its function uncertain. The CDR3 extends over 16 amino acids. Trimming left V 3 bases short and J 4 bases short, with 19 bases between. The CDR3 here is CARSSKLRVVSTEAFF. The CDR3 DNA follows: TGTGCCAGAAGCTCGAAATTAAGGGTTGTATCCACTGAAGCTTTCTTT.

The V call is TRBV5-1, the J call TRBJ2-7; no reliable D call. The CDR3 is 14 amino acids. Germline V gene lookup returns CDR1 SGHRS and CDR2 YFSETQ. The ends were cut back, 0 bases at V and 6 bases at J, with 13 bases in the middle. CDR3 protein: CASSLGTQASEQYF. CDR3 sequence (DNA): TGCGCCAGCAGCTTGGGGACGCAGGCGAGCGAGCAGTACTTC.

This clone was observed a few times. The CDR3 reads CATSSGTVQPKKTQYF. CDR3 coding DNA: TGTGCCACCAGCAGCGGGACAGTACAGCCAAAGAAGACCCAGTACTTC. The gene calls are TRBV15 and TRBJ2-5, with 7 bases fitting TRBD1. There are 16 residues in the CDR3. Trimming cost V 3 bases and J 6 bases; bases outside gene matches: 13. Germline assignment: CDR1 LNHNV and CDR2 YYDKDF (reference sequence).